What follows are 25 T cell receptor beta chains derived from one specimen sequenced in a study of blood T cell repertoires in COVID-19. The protocol was immunoSEQ multiplex PCR, while the TCRdb copy is restricted to in-frame clones and leaves out a portion. Of roughly 28,000 clones in the sample, over 75% were seen once. The specimen sequenced was peripheral blood. All receptors come from a woman aged 50 to 60 with active COVID-19.

V usage is TRBV7-3 and J usage is TRBJ2-5, with D possibly TRBD2 on 6 matching bases. Germline V gene lookup returns CDR1 SGHTA and CDR2 FQGTGA. This CDR3 comprises 15 residues. V lost 1 base to trimming and J lost 5 bases, with 14 bases between them. The CDR3 here is CASSLRGGIKETQYF. In nucleotides, the CDR3 is TGTGCCAGCAGCTTAAGGGGCGGGATTAAGGAGACCCAGTACTTC.

J is TRBJ1-4 and V is TRBV5-6; 11 positions agree with TRBD1. The CDR3 has 17 amino acids. V trimming: 0 bases; J trimming: 9 bases; junction bases outside the gene matches: 10. Germline CDR1 is SGHDT and CDR2 is YYEEEE. This CDR3 reads CASSLATAGTGGKKLFF. The CDR3 coding sequence is TGTGCCAGCAGCTTGGCCACCGCCGGGACAGGGGGAAAAAAACTGTTTTTT.

The chain joins TRBV6-5 to TRBJ2-3, with 7 bases that match TRBD2. V lost 7 bases, J lost 3 bases, and 7 bases stayed unmatched. Germline lookup yields CDR1 MNHEY and CDR2 SVGAGI. The length of the CDR3 is 14 residues. CDR3 sequence reads: CASTGGSDTDTQYF. The CDR3 DNA is TGTGCCAGCACCGGCGGGAGTGATACAGATACGCAGTATTTT.

DNA for the CDR3: TGTGCCACCAGCCCACTTTTAGCGGGAGGGCCGAAAGAGACCCAGTACTTC. Amino acid sequence: CATSPLLAGGPKETQYF. This chain joins TRBV15 and TRBJ2-5; TRBD2 aligns across 11 bases. V trimming: 5 bases; J trimming: 3 bases; junction bases outside the gene matches: 11. The germline V gene has CDR1 LNHNV and CDR2 YYDKDF (reference sequence). This CDR3 contains 17 residues.

CDR3: CAISAGRRYEQYF. CDR3 in DNA: TGTGCCATCAGCGCAGGGAGGAGGTACGAGCAGTACTTC. The chain recombines TRBV10-3 with TRBJ2-7, with D tentatively TRBD2 (6 bases). The V gene's germline CDR1 is ENHRY and CDR2 SYGVKD. The V end lost 6 bases, the J end lost 4 bases, and 13 bases lay between the germline ends. CDR3 length: 13 amino acids.

This clone has a handful of counts. The chain carries TRBV2 and TRBJ2-7, with 10 bases fitting TRBD1. From germline, CDR1 is SNHLY and CDR2 FYNNEI. Trimming removed 5 bases from V and 0 bases from J; junction bases left unmatched: 4. The CDR3 runs to 15 residues. CDR3 amino acids: CASSLTGGLSYEQYF. CDR3 sequence (DNA): TGTGCCAGCAGTCTGACAGGGGGCCTCTCCTACGAGCAGTACTTC.

The genes are TRBV2 and TRBJ2-5; possible D gene TRBD1, 5 bases. CDR3 length: 15 residues. V was trimmed by 2 bases and J by 1 base, leaving 11 bases between them. Germline CDR1 and CDR2: SNHLY and FYNNEI. The DNA of the CDR3 is TGTGCCAGCAGTGAACTAGGACAAATCCAAGAGACCCAGTACTTC. This translates into CASSELGQIQETQYF.

This rearrangement joins TRBV2 to TRBJ1-1, with TRBD1 as a possible D gene (5 bases). V was trimmed by 7 bases and J by 1 base, leaving 19 bases between them. The CDR3 extends over 16 amino acids. CDR1 and CDR2 from the germline V gene are SNHLY and FYNNEI. This CDR3 is CASIRRAGDWNTEAFF. Here the CDR3 DNA reads TGTGCCAGCATCAGAAGGGCCGGGGACTGGAACACTGAAGCTTTCTTT.

For the CDR3, the DNA is TGTGCCAGCTCACCAGGGGTTGCCGGGGAGGAAAAACTGTTTTTT. Translated: CASSPGVAGEEKLFF. The chain couples TRBV18 to TRBJ1-4; the D is unclear. V lost 2 bases to trimming and J lost 8 bases, with 15 bases between them. Germline loops: CDR1 KGHSH, CDR2 LQKENI. The CDR3 sequence is 15 residues long.

The chain couples TRBV28 to TRBJ1-2; 7 nucleotides line up with TRBD1. CDR1 is MDHEN and CDR2 is SYDVKM in the germline V gene. There are 13 residues in the CDR3. With V trimmed by 10 bases and J by 5 bases, 10 bases remained unmatched. The CDR3 sequence: CATEQGLKYGYTF. DNA for the CDR3: TGTGCCACCGAACAGGGGTTAAAGTATGGCTACACCTTC.

A single count supports this clone. V usage is TRBV5-1 and J usage is TRBJ2-5; D possibly corresponds to TRBD2 (5 bases). The V end lost 6 bases, the J end lost 4 bases, and 22 bases lay between the germline ends. Germline assignment: CDR1 SGHRS and CDR2 YFSETQ. The CDR3 loop spans 16 amino acids. CDR3 amino acids: CASTPVESNGGETQYF. Written as DNA, the CDR3 is TGCGCCAGCACCCCAGTGGAGTCAAACGGAGGAGAGACCCAGTACTTC.

The V and J genes are TRBV18 and TRBJ1-1; 7 bases agree with TRBD1. CDR1 is KGHSH, CDR2 LQKENI, per germline. With V trimmed by 3 bases and J by 8 bases, 12 bases remained unmatched. This CDR3 has 15 amino acids. CDR3 region: CASSPPLTGRGEAFF. For the CDR3, the DNA is TGTGCCAGCTCACCTCCCCTCACGGGCAGGGGGGAAGCTTTCTTT.

This chain uses TRBV9 with TRBJ2-2, with D perhaps TRBD2 (5 bases). CDR1 is SGDLS and CDR2 is YYNGEE in the germline V gene. V was cut by 3 bases and J by 5 bases, with 17 bases left in between. The CDR3 has 16 amino acids. The DNA of the CDR3 is TGTGCCAGCAGCGCCGGGATAGGAGCCCGGACCGGGGAGCTGTTTTTT. It encodes CASSAGIGARTGELFF.

J is TRBJ2-7 and V is TRBV5-4; TRBD2 might be the D (7 bases). This CDR3 has 15 residues. V was trimmed by 0 bases and J by 2 bases, leaving 12 bases between them. Germline V gives CDR1 SGHNT, CDR2 YYREEE (reference sequence). The CDR3: CASSLGGGETYEQYF. In nucleotides, the CDR3 is TGTGCCAGCAGCTTGGGCGGGGGCGAAACCTACGAGCAGTACTTC.

Written as DNA, the CDR3 is TGCGCCAGCAGCCCCCGCCCGGGGAGCACAGATACGCAGTATTTT. Translation: CASSPRPGSTDTQYF. The V call is TRBV5-1, the J call TRBJ2-3; a weak D match, TRBD2 (5 bases). The germline gives CDR1 SGHRS, CDR2 YFSETQ. V lost 4 bases to trimming and J lost 0 bases, with 12 bases between them. The CDR3 loop spans 15 amino acids.

V is TRBV7-3 and J is TRBJ2-7, with D unclear. Germline lookup yields CDR1 SGHTA and CDR2 FQGTGA. V was pared by 0 bases and J by 7 bases, with 13 bases between. The CDR3 totals 14 residues. CDR3 in amino acids: CASSLTSSSVEQYF. The CDR3 nucleotides are TGTGCCAGCAGCTTAACGTCGTCCTCCGTTGAGCAGTACTTC. Full variable domain (remainder filled in from reference TRBV7-3 and TRBJ2-7): GAGVSQTPSNKVTEKGKYVELRCDPISGHTALYWYRQSLGQGPEFLIYFQGTGAADDSGLPNDRFFAVRPEGSVSTLKIQRTERGDSAVYLCASSLTSSSVEQYFGPGTRLTVT.

The chain joins TRBV27 to TRBJ1-5; 11 bases fit TRBD1. Trimming cost V 4 bases and J 1 base; bases outside gene matches: 9. The CDR3 runs to 18 residues. In germline, CDR1 is MNHEY, CDR2 SMNVEV (reference sequence). CDR3 nucleotides: TGTGCCAGCAGTTCTTCCGGGACAGGGGGAAGGAGCAATCAGCCCCAGCATTTT. Its translation: CASSSSGTGGRSNQPQHF.

V is TRBV5-1 and J is TRBJ2-2, with 10 bases identical to TRBD2. J was trimmed by 5 bases and V by 0 bases; bases with no gene match: 10. The germline V gene encodes CDR1 SGHRS and CDR2 YFSETQ. This CDR3 has 18 residues. The CDR3 protein is CASSLVPSGRTVTGELFF. For the CDR3, the DNA is TGCGCCAGCAGCTTGGTTCCTAGCGGGAGAACCGTAACCGGGGAGCTGTTTTTT.

The rearrangement links TRBV19 to TRBJ2-1; perhaps TRBD1 as D (5 bases). The CDR3 extends over 15 amino acids. The germline V gene has CDR1 LNHDA and CDR2 SQIVND (reference sequence). The V end lost 5 bases, the J end lost 5 bases, and 16 bases lay between the germline ends. CDR3 protein: CASSSATVPNNEQFF. CDR3 sequence (DNA): TGTGCCAGTAGTTCCGCGACAGTTCCTAACAATGAGCAGTTCTTC.

The chain links TRBV7-9 to TRBJ2-2; tentatively, D is TRBD1 (5 bases). The V end was cut by 5 bases, the J end by 1 base, with 11 bases between. Per germline, CDR1 SEHNR and CDR2 FQNEAQ (reference sequence). This CDR3 contains 15 residues. The CDR3 nucleotides read TGTGCCAGCAGCCAACCCCAGGGGAACACCGGGGAGCTGTTTTTT. It is translated as CASSQPQGNTGELFF.

The rearrangement uses TRBV18 and TRBJ2-1, with 13 bases that match TRBD2. V shed 4 bases and J 8 bases; nucleotides not matched to a gene: 5. Germline V lookup: CDR1 KGHSH, CDR2 LQKENI. This CDR3 is 15 amino acids long. The CDR3 DNA sequence: TGTGCCAGCTCACAAGGACTAGCGGGAGCGCATGAGCAGTTCTTC. This sequence encodes CASSQGLAGAHEQFF.

The gene calls are TRBV28 and TRBJ2-7, with TRBD2 as a possible D gene (5 bases). V gave up 2 bases and J gave up 0 bases, with 14 bases separating them. From germline, CDR1 is MDHEN and CDR2 SYDVKM. This CDR3 contains 16 residues. The CDR3 coding sequence is TGTGCCAGCAGTTTACTGGCGGGCAGGTACTCCTACGAGCAGTACTTC. Protein product: CASSLLAGRYSYEQYF.

The rearrangement links TRBV9 to TRBJ1-1; TRBD1 agrees at 7 bases. The CDR3 runs 16 residues. Germline trimming cut 3 bases from V and 3 bases from J; bases unmatched to any gene: 11. Germline-derived CDR1 and CDR2 are SGDLS and YYNGEE. The CDR3 DNA is TGTGCCAGCAGCGGTGGACAGGCCCTCGGGGACACTGAAGCTTTCTTT. This translates into CASSGGQALGDTEAFF. The full variable domain, completed using reference TRBV9 and TRBJ1-1, is DSGVTQTPKHLITATGQRVTLRCSPRSGDLSVYWYQQSLDQGLQFLIQYYNGEERAKGNILERFSAQQFPDLHSELNLSSLELGDSALYFCASSGGQALGDTEAFFGQGTRLTVV.

This clone was detected a few times. J is TRBJ1-5 and V is TRBV28; TRBD1 aligns across 7 bases. V lost 4 bases to trimming and J lost 6 bases; unmatched junction nucleotides: 6. CDR1 is MDHEN, CDR2 SYDVKM, per germline. There are 14 residues in the CDR3. The chain's CDR3 is CASSWVQGGQPQHF. The CDR3 region has the DNA TGTGCCAGCAGTTGGGTCCAGGGGGGTCAGCCCCAGCATTTT.

The chain recombines TRBV5-6 with TRBJ2-1; TRBD2 matches 13 bases. CDR3 length equals 17 residues. V was pared by 4 bases and J by 6 bases, with 10 bases of the junction left unmatched. Germline CDR1 is SGHDT and CDR2 is YYEEEE. This chain's CDR3 is CASSEGLAGARSNEQFF. The CDR3 DNA follows: TGTGCCAGCAGCGAAGGACTAGCGGGAGCTAGGAGCAATGAGCAGTTCTTC.